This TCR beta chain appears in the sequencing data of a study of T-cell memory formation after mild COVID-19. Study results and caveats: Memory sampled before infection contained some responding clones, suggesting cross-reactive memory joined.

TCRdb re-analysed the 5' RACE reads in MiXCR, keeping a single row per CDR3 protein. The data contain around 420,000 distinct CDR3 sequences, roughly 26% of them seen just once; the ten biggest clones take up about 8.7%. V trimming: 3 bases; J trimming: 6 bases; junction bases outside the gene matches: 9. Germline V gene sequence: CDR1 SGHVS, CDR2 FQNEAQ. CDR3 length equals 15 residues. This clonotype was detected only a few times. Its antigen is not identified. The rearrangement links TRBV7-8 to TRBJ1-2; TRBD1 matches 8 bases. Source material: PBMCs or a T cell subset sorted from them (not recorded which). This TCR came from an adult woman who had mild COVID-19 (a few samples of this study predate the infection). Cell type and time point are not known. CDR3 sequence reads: CASSLPGQARHGYTF. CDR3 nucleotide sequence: TGTGCCAGCAGCTTGCCGGGACAGGCTCGGCATGGCTACACCTTC. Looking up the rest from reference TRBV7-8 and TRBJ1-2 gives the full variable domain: GAGVSQSPRYKVAKRGQDVALRCDPISGHVSLFWYQQALGQGPEFLTYFQNEAQLDKSGLPSDRFFAERPEGSVSTLKIQRTQQEDSAVYLCASSLPGQARHGYTFGSGTRLTVV.